This TCR beta chain was identified during a study of metastatic and nonmetastatic thyroid tumors. Every patient underwent thyroid surgery untreated. MiXCR reprocessed the PCR reads for TCRdb. Among around 12,000 clones, 9% to 13% were seen once, and the ten largest hold approximately 30%. After removal of 2 bases from V and 6 bases from J, the junction contained 7 bases not matched to a gene. The germline V gene has CDR1 LNHNV and CDR2 YYDKDF (reference sequence). This CDR3 is 16 amino acids long. The sample holds many counts of this clone. The sequencing input was blood. The clonotype comes from a female donor with papillary thyroid cancer or a benign thyroid nodule (not recorded which). Some clones in this sample may be carry-over from other donors' samples. This sequence joins TRBV15 and TRBJ2-2; 9 positions match TRBD1. The CDR3 protein is CATSRTRTGAAGELFF. The CDR3 DNA is TGTGCCACCAGCAGAACCCGGACAGGGGCCGCCGGGGAGCTGTTTTTT.